The next 30 T cell receptor beta chains were all read from a single sample in a study of vaccination and CD4 T cells after COVID-19. Cultured CD4+ T cell DNA underwent sequencing with the Oncomine TCR Beta short-read assay. MiXCR, applied by TCRdb to the PCR reads, yields one record per CDR3 protein. The top ten hold less than 20% of the sample, which has around 10,000 distinct CDR3 sequences, approximately 30% seen once. Treatment in this sample: approximately 9-day PBMC culture with coronavirus spike peptide pools or control peptides (ViraFEST assay). The antigens of these receptors remain unknown. The material was CD4+ T cells from blood, cultured in vitro, obtained after SARS-CoV-2 vaccination. The receptors shown here come from a human donor who had recovered from COVID-19.

This clonotype showed up just a few times. V is TRBV20-1 and J is TRBJ1-5, with TRBD1 as a possible D gene (6 bases). V lost 5 bases to trimming and J lost 8 bases, with 19 bases between them. Per the germline V gene, CDR1 is DFQATT and CDR2 is SNEGSKA (reference sequence). This CDR3 comprises 14 residues. The CDR3 is CSAGQSGGHEPQHF. The CDR3 bases are TGCAGTGCTGGTCAAAGCGGGGGGCATGAGCCCCAGCATTTT.

This sequence joins TRBV9 and TRBJ1-6; D remains ambiguous. CDR3 length equals 14 residues. The V and J ends lost 0 bases and 7 bases respectively, with 8 bases between them. The germline V gene has CDR1 SGDLS and CDR2 YYNGEE. The CDR3 spells CASSVAKANSPLHF. CDR3 DNA: TGTGCCAGCAGCGTAGCTAAGGCAAATTCACCCCTCCACTTT.

V is TRBV28 and J is TRBJ2-3; a possible D gene is TRBD1 (5 bases). CDR1 is MDHEN and CDR2 is SYDVKM in the germline V gene. This CDR3 has 17 residues. Trimming cost V 6 bases and J 4 bases, with 23 bases left between them. DNA of the CDR3: TGTGCCAGCAGCCGCCCCCGAGTGGCAGGGCGGCCAGATACGCAGTATTTT. It specifies CASSRPRVAGRPDTQYF.

The sample holds a few counts of this clonotype. This chain joins TRBV4-1 and TRBJ2-4; D unresolved. The V end was cut by 0 bases, the J end by 6 bases, with 12 bases between. The CDR3 spans 15 residues. The germline gives CDR1 MGHRA, CDR2 YSYEKL. DNA for the CDR3: TGCGCCAGCAGCCAAGATTTGAGCTACGGAAACATTCAGTACTTC. As protein: CASSQDLSYGNIQYF.

The rearrangement uses TRBV7-2 and TRBJ2-2; D is undetermined. The CDR3 consists of 17 residues. Germline V gene lookup returns CDR1 SGHTA and CDR2 FQGNSA. V was cut by 5 bases and J by 3 bases, with 19 bases left in between. The chain's CDR3 is CASSPPGRVLYTGELFF. Here the CDR3 DNA reads TGTGCCAGCAGCCCTCCAGGCCGGGTTCTTTACACCGGGGAGCTGTTTTTT. The full variable domain, with the rest looked up from reference TRBV7-2 and TRBJ2-2, is GAGVSQSPSNKVTEKGKDVELRCDPISGHTALYWYRQSLGQGLEFLIYFQGNSAPDKSGLPSDRFSAERTGGSVSTLTIQRTQQEDSAVYLCASSPPGRVLYTGELFFGEGSRLTVL.

This clonotype was detected a few times. The chain joins TRBV7-2 to TRBJ2-7, with 7 positions matching TRBD2. Germline V gives CDR1 SGHTA, CDR2 FQGNSA. This CDR3 has 14 residues. Trimming removed 2 bases from V and 5 bases from J; junction bases left unmatched: 6. CDR3 sequence: CASSLSAGDNEQYF. The CDR3 DNA sequence: TGTGCCAGCAGCTTATCGGCGGGAGATAACGAGCAGTACTTC.

This chain connects TRBV18 to TRBJ2-7; 8 nucleotides agree with TRBD2. The trim removed 0 bases at V and 6 bases at J, leaving 7 bases unmatched. CDR3 length: 15 residues. Germline V gene data show CDR1 as KGHSH and CDR2 as LQKENI. This CDR3 is CASSPPSASGREQYF. Written as DNA, the CDR3 is TGTGCCAGCTCACCACCTTCAGCTAGCGGGCGCGAGCAGTACTTC. The entire variable domain, with the rest obtained from reference TRBV18 and TRBJ2-7, is as follows: NAGVMQNPRHLVRRRGQEARLRCSPMKGHSHVYWYRQLPEEGLKFMVYLQKENIIDESGMPKERFSAEFPKEGPSILRIQQVVRGDSAAYFCASSPPSASGREQYFGPGTRLTVT.

This clonotype was seen more than once but under ten times. The chain employs TRBV7-2 and TRBJ2-7; 11 nucleotides agree with TRBD1. With V trimmed by 5 bases and J by 2 bases, 17 bases remained unmatched. CDR1 is SGHTA and CDR2 is FQGNSA in the germline V gene. The CDR3 is 19 residues long. In DNA form, the CDR3 reads TGTGCCAGCAGCCACACAACCGGGACAGGGGGTTTGGGGCCCTACGAGCAGTACTTC. This encodes CASSHTTGTGGLGPYEQYF.

This chain's CDR3 is CASSSQGGQETQYF. For the CDR3, the DNA is TGTGCCAGTAGTTCCCAAGGGGGGCAAGAGACCCAGTACTTC. V and J are TRBV19 and TRBJ2-5, with D perhaps being TRBD1 or TRBD2 (6 bases each). Per germline, CDR1 LNHDA and CDR2 SQIVND (reference sequence). V was pared by 5 bases and J by 2 bases, with 12 bases between. The CDR3 runs to 14 residues.

J is TRBJ1-2 and V is TRBV6-1, with TRBD1 matching 8 bases. CDR3 length equals 14 residues. The V gene end was trimmed by 5 bases and the J gene end by 6 bases; junction bases not matched to a gene: 8. Germline V gene sequence: CDR1 MNHNS, CDR2 SASEGT. The CDR3 nucleotides read TGTGCCAGCAGTAAACTTCAGGGGGCGGATGGCTACACCTTC. Protein: CASSKLQGADGYTF.

This clonotype was observed a few times. The chain couples TRBV24-1 to TRBJ2-1; possible D gene TRBD1, 5 bases. CDR1 is KGHDR and CDR2 is SFDVKD in the germline V gene. CDR3 length: 14 residues. Trimming shortened V by 5 bases and J by 3 bases, and 10 bases separated the two germline ends. CDR3 loop: CATSVETDYNEQFF. The CDR3 DNA reads TGTGCCACCAGTGTTGAGACAGACTACAATGAGCAGTTCTTC.

V usage is TRBV28 and J usage is TRBJ1-2, with 7 positions matching TRBD1. The CDR3 is 15 residues long. CDR1 MDHEN and CDR2 SYDVKM come from the germline V gene. The junction had 4 bases not matched to a gene; V was cut back by 3 bases and J by 0 bases. The CDR3 spells CASSLRGPANYGYTF. Here the CDR3 DNA reads TGTGCCAGCAGTTTGAGGGGGCCAGCTAACTATGGCTACACCTTC.

This chain links TRBV18 with TRBJ2-7, with 9 nucleotides matching TRBD1. Germline V gene lookup returns CDR1 KGHSH and CDR2 LQKENI. The trim removed 2 bases at V and 5 bases at J, leaving 7 bases unmatched. The length of the CDR3 is 15 residues. The CDR3 region is CASSPSRDRVHEQYF. Here the CDR3 DNA reads TGTGCCAGCTCACCAAGCCGGGACAGGGTACACGAGCAGTACTTC.

About this clonotype itself: At one end the junction does not follow the germline gene, possibly because of a read error. J is TRBJ2-2 and V is TRBV7-6; either TRBD1 or TRBD2 may fit D (5 bases each). The germline gives CDR1 SGHVS, CDR2 FNYEAQ. The CDR3 is 12 residues long. The CDR3 sequence: CASSSRDGELFF. In DNA form, the CDR3 reads TGTGCCAGCAGCTCCCGGGACGGGGAGTTGTTTTTT. The full variable domain, with the rest looked up from reference TRBV7-6 and TRBJ2-2, is GAGVSQSPRYKVTKRGQDVALRCDPISGHVSLYWYRQALGQGPEFLTYFNYEAQQDKSGLPNDRFSAERPEGSISTLTIQRTEQRDSAMYRCASSSRDGELFFGEGSRLTVL.

This clonotype has a handful of counts. This chain connects TRBV6-2 or TRBV6-3 to TRBJ2-1; 7 bases are a match to TRBD1. V gave up 0 bases and J gave up 4 bases; unmatched junction bases: 9. The CDR3 spans 17 residues. Germline CDR1 reads MNHEY; CDR2 reads SVGEGT. DNA for the CDR3: TGTGCCAGCAGTTACTCGAAAGGGGGCAGAAAATACAATGAGCAGTTCTTC. Translated: CASSYSKGGRKYNEQFF.

This clonotype was seen more than once but under ten times. The CDR3 DNA reads as TGCAGTGCTAGAGATCAGGCAGGGAGCCAGCCCCAGCATTTT. It translates to CSARDQAGSQPQHF. This chain links TRBV20-1 with TRBJ1-5; a weak D match, TRBD1 (5 bases). Per the germline V gene, CDR1 is DFQATT and CDR2 is SNEGSKA (reference sequence). V lost 0 bases and J lost 7, with 13 bases in between. The CDR3 loop spans 14 amino acids.

The count of this clonotype is one. The genes are TRBV27 and TRBJ2-1; D unresolved. Germline assignment: CDR1 MNHEY and CDR2 SMNVEV (reference sequence). The CDR3 runs to 13 residues. V was trimmed by 6 bases and J by 7 bases, leaving 13 bases between them. The CDR3 nucleotides are TGTGCCAGCAGGAATAGGATGGTGAATGAGCAGTTCTTC. Translation: CASRNRMVNEQFF.

The sample holds a few counts of this clonotype. The V call is TRBV7-2, the J call TRBJ1-1; D remains unclear. The CDR3 runs 13 residues. V was shortened by 2 bases and J by 0 bases, with 4 bases between the two germline ends. The germline CDR1 and CDR2 sequences are SGHTA and FQGNSA. CDR3 protein: CASSLPVNTEAFF. The CDR3 nucleotides read TGTGCCAGCAGCTTACCGGTGAACACTGAAGCTTTCTTT. The variable domain in full, completed from reference TRBV7-2 and TRBJ1-1, reads GAGVSQSPSNKVTEKGKDVELRCDPISGHTALYWYRQSLGQGLEFLIYFQGNSAPDKSGLPSDRFSAERTGGSVSTLTIQRTQQEDSAVYLCASSLPVNTEAFFGQGTRLTVV.

This clonotype has just a few counts. J is TRBJ2-7 and V is TRBV20-1, with a possible D match to TRBD2 (6 bases). CDR1 is DFQATT and CDR2 is SNEGSKA in the germline V gene (reference sequence). The CDR3 has 14 residues. Trimming cost V 6 bases and J 0 bases, with 15 bases left between them. CDR3 sequence reads: CSAPPQRVSYEQYF. For the CDR3, the DNA is TGCAGTGCGCCCCCTCAGCGGGTCTCCTACGAGCAGTACTTC.

The rearrangement links TRBV19 to TRBJ1-2; D unresolved. Germline V lookup: CDR1 LNHDA, CDR2 SQIVND (reference sequence). The CDR3 consists of 14 residues. The V gene lost 0 bases and the J gene lost 4 bases, with 9 bases spanning the gap. CDR3 residues: CASSIDGQSYGYTF. The CDR3 nucleotides are TGTGCCAGTAGTATAGATGGGCAAAGCTATGGCTACACCTTC. The full variable domain, completed using reference TRBV19 and TRBJ1-2, is DGGITQSPKYLFRKEGQNVTLSCEQNLNHDAMYWYRQDPGQGLRLIYYSQIVNDFQKGDIAEGYSVSREKKESFPLTVTSAQKNPTAFYLCASSIDGQSYGYTFGSGTRLTVV.

This clonotype has more than one count but fewer than ten. The chain combines TRBV24-1 with TRBJ2-7; D gene ambiguous. Trimming took off 3 bases at V and 0 bases at J, with 5 bases between the two ends. CDR1 is KGHDR and CDR2 is SFDVKD in the germline V gene. This CDR3 comprises 13 residues. The CDR3, as DNA: TGTGCCACCAGTGATCCTATCTCCTACGAGCAGTACTTC. Its translation: CATSDPISYEQYF.

The chain has TRBV7-9 and TRBJ2-7; weak D call: TRBD1 (6 bases). Trimming took off 3 bases at V and 3 bases at J, with 15 bases between the two ends. Germline V CDR1 and CDR2: SEHNR, FQNEAQ (reference sequence). The CDR3 covers 15 residues. CDR3 amino acids: CASSLLTGQGYEQYF. Written as DNA, the CDR3 is TGTGCCAGCAGCTTGCTCACAGGGCAGGGCTACGAGCAGTACTTC.

This chain links TRBV28 with TRBJ1-1; D may be TRBD1 (6 bases). The germline V gene has CDR1 MDHEN and CDR2 SYDVKM. The CDR3 has 15 residues. Trimming left V 5 bases short and J 5 bases short, with 18 bases between. CDR3 sequence reads: CASSPQQGRATEAFF. The CDR3 nucleotides read TGTGCCAGCAGTCCCCAACAGGGCCGAGCGACTGAAGCTTTCTTT.

The chain combines TRBV29-1 with TRBJ2-5, with D perhaps TRBD1 or TRBD2 (7 bases each). The germline V and J ends were trimmed by 7 bases and 2 bases, with 23 bases remaining between them. Germline V gene sequence: CDR1 SQVTM, CDR2 ANQGSEA. The CDR3 loop spans 16 amino acids. The CDR3, as DNA: TGCAGCGCCTCCCTCAGGGGGAGGGGGGTACAAGAGACCCAGTACTTC. Translating gives CSASLRGRGVQETQYF. The full variable domain, in which reference TRBV29-1 and TRBJ2-5 provide the parts outside the CDR3, is SAVISQKPSRDICQRGTSLTIQCQVDSQVTMMFWYRQQPGQSLTLIATANQGSEATYESGFVIDKFPISRPNLTFSTLTVSNMSPEDSSIYLCSASLRGRGVQETQYFGPGTRLLVL.

By share, this clonotype counts as medium-sized. This sequence joins TRBV27 and TRBJ1-2; D remains unclear. The germline CDR1 and CDR2 sequences are MNHEY and SMNVEV (reference sequence). The CDR3 has 11 amino acids. Trimming took off 10 bases at V and 5 bases at J, with 11 bases between the two ends. As DNA, the CDR3 is TGTGCCACCCTAGCGGGGTATGGCTACACCTTC. It translates to CATLAGYGYTF.

V usage is TRBV12-3 or TRBV12-4 and J usage is TRBJ2-7; 7 bases map to TRBD1. The V segment lost 0 bases and the J segment 1 base; nucleotides outside the gene matches: 0. The length of the CDR3 is 14 residues. CDR3 in DNA: TGTGCCAGCAGTTTAGCGGACAGGTCCTACGAGCAGTACTTC. This gives the protein CASSLADRSYEQYF.

In this sample, this clonotype turned up once. The chain employs TRBV6-1 and TRBJ2-2; tentative D call: TRBD2 (6 bases). Germline V gene sequence: CDR1 MNHNS, CDR2 SASEGT. Between the trimmed V and J ends, which lost 7 bases and 6 bases, there was a span of 18 bases. This CDR3 is built from 15 residues. The CDR3 nucleotides are TGTGCCAGCAAGGGTACTAGCTGGTCCGCCGGGGAGCTGTTTTTT. It codes for CASKGTSWSAGELFF.

The gene calls are TRBV7-9 and TRBJ1-2; TRBD1 agrees at 9 bases. Losses at the gene ends were 5 bases for V and 9 bases for J; bases not matched to a gene: 16. The CDR3 consists of 16 residues. The germline V gene has CDR1 SEHNR and CDR2 FQNEAQ (reference sequence). The CDR3 loop is CASSTYRGRREYSYTF. The DNA for the CDR3 is TGTGCCAGCAGCACCTACAGGGGGCGCCGAGAGTATAGCTACACCTTC.

The chain couples TRBV27 to TRBJ2-2, with D possibly being TRBD2 (5 bases). Trimming took off 1 base at V and 5 bases at J, with 17 bases between the two ends. Germline V gene lookup returns CDR1 MNHEY and CDR2 SMNVEV (reference sequence). There are 17 residues in the CDR3. CDR3: CASSLYLRGDATGELFF. CDR3 DNA sequence: TGTGCCAGCAGTTTATACCTCCGGGGAGACGCTACCGGGGAGCTGTTTTTT.

The J gene is TRBJ2-7, the V gene TRBV18, with D uncertain. Trimming cost V 2 bases and J 3 bases, with 2 bases left between them. Germline loops: CDR1 KGHSH, CDR2 LQKENI. The CDR3 runs to 11 residues. The CDR3 DNA is TGTGCCAGCTCACCAGGCTACGAGCAGTACTTC. Amino acids: CASSPGYEQYF.